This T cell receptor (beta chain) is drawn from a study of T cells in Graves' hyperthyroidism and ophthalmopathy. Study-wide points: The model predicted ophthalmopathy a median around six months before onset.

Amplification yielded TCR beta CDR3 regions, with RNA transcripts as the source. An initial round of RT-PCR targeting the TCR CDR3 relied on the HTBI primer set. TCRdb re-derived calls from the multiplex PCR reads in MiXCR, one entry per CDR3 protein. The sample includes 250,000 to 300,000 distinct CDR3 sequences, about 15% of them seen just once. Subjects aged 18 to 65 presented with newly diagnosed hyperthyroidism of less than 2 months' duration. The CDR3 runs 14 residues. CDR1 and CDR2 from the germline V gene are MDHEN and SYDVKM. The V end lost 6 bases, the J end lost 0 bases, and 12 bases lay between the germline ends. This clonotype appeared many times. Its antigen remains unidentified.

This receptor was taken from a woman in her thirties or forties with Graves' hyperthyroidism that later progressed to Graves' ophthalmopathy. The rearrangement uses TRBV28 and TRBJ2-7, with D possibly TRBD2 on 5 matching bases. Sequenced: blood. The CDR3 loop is CASRRGRGSYEQYF. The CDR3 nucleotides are TGTGCCAGCAGGCGAGGTCGGGGCTCCTACGAGCAGTACTTC.